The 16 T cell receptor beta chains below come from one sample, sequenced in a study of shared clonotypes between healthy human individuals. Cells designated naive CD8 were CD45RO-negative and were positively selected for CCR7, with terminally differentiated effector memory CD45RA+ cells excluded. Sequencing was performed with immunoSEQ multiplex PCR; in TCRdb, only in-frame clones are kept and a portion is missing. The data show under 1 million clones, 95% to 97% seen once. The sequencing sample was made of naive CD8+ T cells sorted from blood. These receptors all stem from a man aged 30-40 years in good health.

Here the CDR3 reads CASSPEGQTGTDEQYF. CDR3 DNA: TGCGCCAGCAGCCCCGAGGGGCAAACAGGTACGGACGAGCAGTACTTC. The chain combines TRBV4-1 with TRBJ2-7; D possibly matches TRBD1 or TRBD2 (5 bases each). Germline-derived CDR1 and CDR2 are MGHRA and YSYEKL. V shed 4 bases and J shed 5 bases, with 21 bases lying between them. The CDR3 length is 16 residues.

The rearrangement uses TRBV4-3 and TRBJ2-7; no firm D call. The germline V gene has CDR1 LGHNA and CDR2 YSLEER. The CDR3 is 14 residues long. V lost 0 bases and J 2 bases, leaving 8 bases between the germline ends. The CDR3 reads CASSQDVGPYEQYF. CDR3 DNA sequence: TGCGCCAGCAGCCAAGATGTTGGCCCCTACGAGCAGTACTTC.

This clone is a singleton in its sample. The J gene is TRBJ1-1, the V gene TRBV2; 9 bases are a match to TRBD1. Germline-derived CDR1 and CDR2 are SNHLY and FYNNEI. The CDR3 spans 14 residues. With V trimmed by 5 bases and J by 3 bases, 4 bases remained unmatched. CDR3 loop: CASSLGQGHTEAFF. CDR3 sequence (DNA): TGTGCCAGCAGTTTGGGACAGGGACACACTGAAGCTTTCTTT.

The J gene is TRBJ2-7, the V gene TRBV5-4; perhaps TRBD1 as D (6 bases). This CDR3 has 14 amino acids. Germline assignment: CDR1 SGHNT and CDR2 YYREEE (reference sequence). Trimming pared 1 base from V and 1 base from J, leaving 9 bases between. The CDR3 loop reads CASSLPTGSYEQYF. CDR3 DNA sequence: TGTGCCAGCAGCTTGCCGACAGGATCCTACGAGCAGTACTTC. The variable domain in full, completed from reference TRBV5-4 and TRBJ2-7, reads ETGVTQSPTHLIKTRGQQVTLRCSSQSGHNTVSWYQQALGQGPQFIFQYYREEENGRGNFPPRFSGLQFPNYSSELNVNALELDDSALYLCASSLPTGSYEQYFGPGTRLTVT.

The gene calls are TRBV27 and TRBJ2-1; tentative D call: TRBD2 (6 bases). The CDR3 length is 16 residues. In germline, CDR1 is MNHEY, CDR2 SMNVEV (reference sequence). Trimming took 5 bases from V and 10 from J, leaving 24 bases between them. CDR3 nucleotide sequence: TGTGCCAGCAGTCCTCAAGCGGGCCTGTTAATATTGGAGCAGTTCTTC. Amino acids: CASSPQAGLLILEQFF.

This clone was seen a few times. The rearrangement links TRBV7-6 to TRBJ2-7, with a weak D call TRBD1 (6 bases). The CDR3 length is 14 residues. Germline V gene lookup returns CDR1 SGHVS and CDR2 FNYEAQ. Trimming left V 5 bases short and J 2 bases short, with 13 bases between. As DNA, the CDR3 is TGTGCCAGCAGCCCGGGACACGGAACCTACGAGCAGTACTTC. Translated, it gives CASSPGHGTYEQYF.

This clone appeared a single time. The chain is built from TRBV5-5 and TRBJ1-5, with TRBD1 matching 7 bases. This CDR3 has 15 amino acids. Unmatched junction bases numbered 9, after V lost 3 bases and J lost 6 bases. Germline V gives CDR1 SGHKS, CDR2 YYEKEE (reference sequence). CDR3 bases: TGTGCCAGCAGCTCCGACAGGGAGTGGGGTCAGCCCCAGCATTTT. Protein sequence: CASSSDREWGQPQHF.

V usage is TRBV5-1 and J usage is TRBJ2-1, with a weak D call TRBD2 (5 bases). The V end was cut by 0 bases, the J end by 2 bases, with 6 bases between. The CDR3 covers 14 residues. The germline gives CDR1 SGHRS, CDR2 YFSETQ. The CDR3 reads CASSLVGTYNEQFF. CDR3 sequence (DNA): TGCGCCAGCAGCTTGGTCGGGACCTACAATGAGCAGTTCTTC. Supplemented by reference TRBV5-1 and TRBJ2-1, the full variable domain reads KAGVTQTPRYLIKTRGQQVTLSCSPISGHRSVSWYQQTPGQGLQFLFEYFSETQRNKGNFPGRFSGRQFSNSRSEMNVSTLELGDSALYLCASSLVGTYNEQFFGPGTRLTVL.

This chain's CDR3 is CASSQNPRFQRGDSYEQYF. The CDR3 DNA is TGTGCCAGCAGCCAAAATCCGCGATTTCAGCGGGGGGACTCCTACGAGCAGTACTTC. This rearrangement joins TRBV14 to TRBJ2-7; TRBD2 matches at 9 bases. Germline CDR1 and CDR2: SGHDN and FVKESK. The V gene end was trimmed by 2 bases and the J gene end by 0 bases; junction bases not matched to a gene: 14. The CDR3 extends over 19 amino acids.

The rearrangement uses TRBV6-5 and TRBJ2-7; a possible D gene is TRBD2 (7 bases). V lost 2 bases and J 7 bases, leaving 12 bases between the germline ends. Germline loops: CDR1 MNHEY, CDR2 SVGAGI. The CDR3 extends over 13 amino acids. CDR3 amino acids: CASSYGGAGEQYF. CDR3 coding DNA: TGTGCCAGCAGTTACGGGGGGGCGGGGGAGCAGTACTTC.

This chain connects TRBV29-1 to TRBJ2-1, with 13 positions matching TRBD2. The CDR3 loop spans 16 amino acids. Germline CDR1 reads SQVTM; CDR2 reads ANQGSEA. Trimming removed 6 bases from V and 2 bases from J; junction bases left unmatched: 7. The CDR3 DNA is TGCAGCGTAGCCGGGACTAGCGGGGCGACCTACAATGAGCAGTTCTTC. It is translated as CSVAGTSGATYNEQFF.

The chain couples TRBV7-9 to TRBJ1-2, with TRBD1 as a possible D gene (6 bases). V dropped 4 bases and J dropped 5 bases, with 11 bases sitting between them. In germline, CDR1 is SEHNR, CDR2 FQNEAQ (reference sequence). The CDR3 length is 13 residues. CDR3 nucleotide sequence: TGTGCCAGCAGCTCTCGGGACAAGTATGGCTACACCTTC. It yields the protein CASSSRDKYGYTF.

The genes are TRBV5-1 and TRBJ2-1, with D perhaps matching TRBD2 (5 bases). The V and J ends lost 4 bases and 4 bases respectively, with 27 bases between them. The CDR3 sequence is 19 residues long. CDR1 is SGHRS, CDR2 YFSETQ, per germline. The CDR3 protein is CASSLSPRGTEDLYNEQFF. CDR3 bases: TGCGCCAGCAGCCTTTCCCCCCGGGGAACGGAAGACCTTTACAATGAGCAGTTCTTC.

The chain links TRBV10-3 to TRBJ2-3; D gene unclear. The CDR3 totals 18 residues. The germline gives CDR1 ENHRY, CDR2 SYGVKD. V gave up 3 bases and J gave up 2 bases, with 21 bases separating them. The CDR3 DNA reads TGTGCCATCAGTGAAAACCCTTTTCGGGTAGCCACCACAGATACGCAGTATTTT. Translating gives CAISENPFRVATTDTQYF.

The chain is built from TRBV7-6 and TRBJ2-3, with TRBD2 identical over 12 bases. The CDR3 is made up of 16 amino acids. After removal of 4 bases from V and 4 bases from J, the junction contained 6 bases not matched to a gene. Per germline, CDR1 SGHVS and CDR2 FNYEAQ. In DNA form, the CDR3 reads TGTGCCAGCAGCTCCTGGACTAGCGGGAACGCAGATACGCAGTATTTT. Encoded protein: CASSSWTSGNADTQYF. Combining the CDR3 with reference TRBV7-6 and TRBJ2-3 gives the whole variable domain GAGVSQSPRYKVTKRGQDVALRCDPISGHVSLYWYRQALGQGPEFLTYFNYEAQQDKSGLPNDRFSAERPEGSISTLTIQRTEQRDSAMYRCASSSWTSGNADTQYFGPGTRLTVL.

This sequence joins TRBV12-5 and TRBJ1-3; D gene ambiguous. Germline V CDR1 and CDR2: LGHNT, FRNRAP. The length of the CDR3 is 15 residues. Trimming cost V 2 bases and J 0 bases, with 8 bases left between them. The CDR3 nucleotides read TGTGCTAGTGGTTTGCGTGGTAGCTCTGGAAACACCATATATTTT. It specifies CASGLRGSSGNTIYF.